These T cell receptor beta chains were read from a single sample in a study of blood T cell repertoires in COVID-19. Clones were read by immunoSEQ multiplex PCR, and TCRdb kept only the in-frame ones, dropping some. The sample includes fewer than 150,000 clones, approximately 84% of them seen just once. What was sequenced was peripheral blood. The receptors were sampled from a woman older than 75 in a cohort sampled during active or convalescent COVID-19. CDR3s include the opening cysteine and the closing phenylalanine or tryptophan. The D gene is left open where the match is weak. Expanded clones are given a class, and other clones once, few, many or no size at all.

CDR3aa: CASSTGQGAFYQFF
CDR3nt: TGTGCCAGCAGCACCGGACAGGGGGCGTTTTATCAGTTCTTC
v_gene: TRBV5-5
j_gene: TRBJ2-1
abundance: NA
d_gene: TRBD1

CDR3aa: CASSQGATEAFF
CDR3nt: TGTGCCAGCAGCCAAGGGGCTACTGAAGCTTTCTTT
v_gene: TRBV5-5
j_gene: TRBJ1-1
abundance: few
d_gene: NA

CDR3aa: CASSQDLGGETQYF
CDR3nt: TGTGCCAGCAGCCAAGATTTGGGGGGGGAGACCCAGTACTTC
v_gene: TRBV3-1/TRBV3-2
j_gene: TRBJ2-5
abundance: NA
d_gene: TRBD2

CDR3aa: CASSLAGINEQFF
CDR3nt: TGTGCCAGCAGCTTGGCAGGGATCAATGAGCAGTTCTTC
v_gene: TRBV5-6
j_gene: TRBJ2-1
abundance: many
d_gene: NA

CDR3aa: CASSPRRGSTEAFF
CDR3nt: TGTGCCAGCAGCCCCCGCAGGGGGTCTACTGAAGCTTTCTTT
v_gene: TRBV9
j_gene: TRBJ1-1
abundance: NA
d_gene: TRBD1

CDR3aa: CASSEYFSGTEQFF
CDR3nt: TGTGCCAGCAGTGAATACTTCTCCGGGACAGAGCAGTTCTTC
v_gene: TRBV25-1
j_gene: TRBJ2-1
abundance: NA
d_gene: NA

CDR3aa: CASSSLGGETQYF
CDR3nt: TGTGCCAGCTCATCATTAGGCGGGGAGACCCAGTACTTC
v_gene: TRBV18
j_gene: TRBJ2-5
abundance: NA
d_gene: NA

CDR3aa: CASTYSQFMLELFF
CDR3nt: TGTGCCAGCACGTACAGCCAATTTATGTTGGAGCTGTTTTTT
v_gene: TRBV2
j_gene: TRBJ2-2
abundance: NA
d_gene: NA

CDR3aa: CASSLGVSTDTQYF
CDR3nt: TGTGCCAGCAGCTTGGGAGTTAGCACAGATACGCAGTATTTT
v_gene: TRBV5-4
j_gene: TRBJ2-3
abundance: NA
d_gene: NA

CDR3aa: CASSYSGGGNTGELFF
CDR3nt: TGTGCCAGCAGTTACTCAGGGGGGGGCAACACCGGGGAGCTGTTTTTT
v_gene: TRBV6-6
j_gene: TRBJ2-2
abundance: few
d_gene: NA